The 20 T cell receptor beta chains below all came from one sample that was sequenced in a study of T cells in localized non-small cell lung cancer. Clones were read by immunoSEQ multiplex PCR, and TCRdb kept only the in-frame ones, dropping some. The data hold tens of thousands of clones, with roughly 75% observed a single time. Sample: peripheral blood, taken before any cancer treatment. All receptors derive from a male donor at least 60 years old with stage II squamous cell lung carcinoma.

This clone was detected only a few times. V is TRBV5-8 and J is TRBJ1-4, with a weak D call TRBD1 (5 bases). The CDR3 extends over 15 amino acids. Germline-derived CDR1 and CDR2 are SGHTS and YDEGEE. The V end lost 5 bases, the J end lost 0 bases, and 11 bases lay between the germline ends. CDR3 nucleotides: TGTGCCAGCAGAGGGACCCTCTCAACTAATGAAAAACTGTTTTTT. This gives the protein CASRGTLSTNEKLFF.

CDR3 sequence (DNA): TGTGCCAGCAGCCCCACTAGCGGGGGGGGCCAAGGGGGACGACATACGCAGTATTTT. Protein product: CASSPTSGGGQGGRHTQYF. This chain uses TRBV11-1 with TRBJ2-3; TRBD2 matches 13 bases. This CDR3 is built from 19 residues. After removal of 5 bases from V and 7 bases from J, the junction contained 18 bases not matched to a gene. Germline V lookup: CDR1 SGHAT, CDR2 FQDESV (reference sequence).

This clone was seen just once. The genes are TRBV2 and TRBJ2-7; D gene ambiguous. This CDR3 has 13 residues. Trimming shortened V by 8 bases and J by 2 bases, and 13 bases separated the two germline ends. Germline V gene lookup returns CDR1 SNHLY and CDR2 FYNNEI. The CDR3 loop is CASALAAAYEQYF. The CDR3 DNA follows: TGTGCCAGCGCGTTGGCGGCGGCCTACGAGCAGTACTTC. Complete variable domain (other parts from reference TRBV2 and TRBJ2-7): EPEVTQTPSHQVTQMGQEVILRCVPISNHLYFYWYRQILGQKVEFLVSFYNNEISEKSEIFDDQFSVERPDGSNFTLKIRSTKLEDSAMYFCASALAAAYEQYFGPGTRLTVT.

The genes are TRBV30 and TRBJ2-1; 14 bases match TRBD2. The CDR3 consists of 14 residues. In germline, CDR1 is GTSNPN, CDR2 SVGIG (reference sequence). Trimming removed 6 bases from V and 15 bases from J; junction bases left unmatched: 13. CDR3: CACSGTSGRGRRFF. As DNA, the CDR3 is TGTGCCTGTTCCGGGACTAGCGGGAGAGGGCGGCGGTTCTTC.

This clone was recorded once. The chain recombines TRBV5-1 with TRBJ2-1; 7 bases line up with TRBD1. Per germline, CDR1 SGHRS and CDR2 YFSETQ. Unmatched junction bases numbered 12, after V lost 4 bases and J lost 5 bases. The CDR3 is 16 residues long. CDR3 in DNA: TGCGCCAGCAGCAGAATAACTTTGGGACAGAACAATGAGCAGTTCTTC. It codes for CASSRITLGQNNEQFF.

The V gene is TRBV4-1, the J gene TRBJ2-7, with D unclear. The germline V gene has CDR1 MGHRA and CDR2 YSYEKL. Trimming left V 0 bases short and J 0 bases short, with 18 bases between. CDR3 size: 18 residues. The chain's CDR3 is CASSQEVVSHPLSYEQYF. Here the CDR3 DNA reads TGCGCCAGCAGCCAAGAAGTAGTGTCCCACCCTCTCTCCTACGAGCAGTACTTC.

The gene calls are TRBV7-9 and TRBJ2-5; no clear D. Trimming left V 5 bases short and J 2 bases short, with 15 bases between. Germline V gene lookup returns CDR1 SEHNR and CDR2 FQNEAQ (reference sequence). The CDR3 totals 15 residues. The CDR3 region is CASSPIGQPQETQYF. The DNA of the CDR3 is TGTGCCAGCAGCCCAATAGGGCAGCCTCAAGAGACCCAGTACTTC.

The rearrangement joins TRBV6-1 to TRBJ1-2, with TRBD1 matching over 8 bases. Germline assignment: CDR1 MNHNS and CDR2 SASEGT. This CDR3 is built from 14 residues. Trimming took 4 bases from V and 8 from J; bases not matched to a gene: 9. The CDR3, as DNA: TGTGCCAGCAGTGCCGCGACAGGGGCCCGGGGCTACACCTTC. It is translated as CASSAATGARGYTF.

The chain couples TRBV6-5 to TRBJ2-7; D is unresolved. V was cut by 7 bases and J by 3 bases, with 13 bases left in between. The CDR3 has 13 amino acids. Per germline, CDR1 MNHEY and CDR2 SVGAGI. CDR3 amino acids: CASTGGPSYEQYF. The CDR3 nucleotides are TGTGCCAGCACCGGTGGACCAAGCTACGAGCAGTACTTC.

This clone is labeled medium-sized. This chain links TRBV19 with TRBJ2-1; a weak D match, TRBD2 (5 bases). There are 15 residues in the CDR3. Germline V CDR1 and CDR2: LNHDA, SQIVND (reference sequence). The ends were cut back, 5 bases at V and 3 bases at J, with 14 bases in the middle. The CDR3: CASSSSGGLYNEQFF. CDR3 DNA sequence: TGTGCCAGTAGTTCATCCGGCGGACTCTACAATGAGCAGTTCTTC.

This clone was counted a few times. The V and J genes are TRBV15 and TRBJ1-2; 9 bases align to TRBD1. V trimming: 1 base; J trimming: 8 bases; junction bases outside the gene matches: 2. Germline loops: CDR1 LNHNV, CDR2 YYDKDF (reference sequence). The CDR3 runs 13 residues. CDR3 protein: CATSRGDREGYTF. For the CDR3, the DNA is TGTGCCACCAGCAGAGGGGACAGGGAGGGCTACACCTTC.

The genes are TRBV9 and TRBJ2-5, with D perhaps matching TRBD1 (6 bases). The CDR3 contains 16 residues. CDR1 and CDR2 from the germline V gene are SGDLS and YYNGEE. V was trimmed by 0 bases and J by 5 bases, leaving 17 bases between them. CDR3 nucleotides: TGTGCCAGCAGCGTAGGAAGCAGGGACAACGGGGAGACCCAGTACTTC. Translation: CASSVGSRDNGETQYF.

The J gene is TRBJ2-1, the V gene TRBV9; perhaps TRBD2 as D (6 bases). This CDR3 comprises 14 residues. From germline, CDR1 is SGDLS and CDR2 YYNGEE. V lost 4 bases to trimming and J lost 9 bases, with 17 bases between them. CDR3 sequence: CASSSSSPGGEQFF. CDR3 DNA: TGTGCCAGCAGCTCCTCCTCACCCGGGGGTGAGCAGTTCTTC. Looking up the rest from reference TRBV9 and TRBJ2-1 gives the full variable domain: DSGVTQTPKHLITATGQRVTLRCSPRSGDLSVYWYQQSLDQGLQFLIQYYNGEERAKGNILERFSAQQFPDLHSELNLSSLELGDSALYFCASSSSSPGGEQFFGPGTRLTVL.

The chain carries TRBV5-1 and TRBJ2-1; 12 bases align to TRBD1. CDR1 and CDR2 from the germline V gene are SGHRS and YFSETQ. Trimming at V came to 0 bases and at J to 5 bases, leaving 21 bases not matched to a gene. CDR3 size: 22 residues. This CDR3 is CASSLVLRGTGGVAGENNEQFF. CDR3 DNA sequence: TGCGCCAGCAGCTTGGTATTGCGGGGGACAGGGGGCGTCGCGGGAGAGAACAATGAGCAGTTCTTC.

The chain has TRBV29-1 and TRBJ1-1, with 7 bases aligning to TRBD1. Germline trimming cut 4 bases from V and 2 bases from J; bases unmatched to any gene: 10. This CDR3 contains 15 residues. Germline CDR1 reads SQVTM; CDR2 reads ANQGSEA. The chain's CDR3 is CSVGPKQGRNTEAFF. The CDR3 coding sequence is TGCAGCGTTGGCCCAAAACAGGGGAGAAACACTGAAGCTTTCTTT.

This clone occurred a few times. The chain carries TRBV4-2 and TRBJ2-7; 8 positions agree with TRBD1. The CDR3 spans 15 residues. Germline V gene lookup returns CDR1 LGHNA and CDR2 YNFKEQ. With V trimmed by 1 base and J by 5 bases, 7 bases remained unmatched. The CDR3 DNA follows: TGTGCCAGCAGCCAAGTCCTGGACAGGGTGAACGAGCAGTACTTC. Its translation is CASSQVLDRVNEQYF.

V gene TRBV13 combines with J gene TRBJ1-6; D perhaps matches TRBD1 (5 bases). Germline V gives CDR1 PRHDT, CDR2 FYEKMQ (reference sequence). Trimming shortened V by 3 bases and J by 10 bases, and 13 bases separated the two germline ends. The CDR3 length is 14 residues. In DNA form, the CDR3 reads TGTGCCAGCAGCTTCGGCAGGGTGGGGTCACCCCTCCACTTT. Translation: CASSFGRVGSPLHF.

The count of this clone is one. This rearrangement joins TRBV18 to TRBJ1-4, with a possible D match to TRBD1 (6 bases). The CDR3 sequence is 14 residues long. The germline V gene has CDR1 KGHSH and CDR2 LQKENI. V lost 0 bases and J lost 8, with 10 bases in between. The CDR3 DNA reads TGTGCCAGCTCACCACCAGGGGGGAAGGAAAAACTGTTTTTT. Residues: CASSPPGGKEKLFF.

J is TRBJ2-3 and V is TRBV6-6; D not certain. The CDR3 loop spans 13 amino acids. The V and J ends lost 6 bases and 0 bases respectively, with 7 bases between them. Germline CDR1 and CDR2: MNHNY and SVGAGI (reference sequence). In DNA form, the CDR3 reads TGTGCCAGCAGCCTCGACAGCACAGATACGCAGTATTTT. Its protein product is CASSLDSTDTQYF.

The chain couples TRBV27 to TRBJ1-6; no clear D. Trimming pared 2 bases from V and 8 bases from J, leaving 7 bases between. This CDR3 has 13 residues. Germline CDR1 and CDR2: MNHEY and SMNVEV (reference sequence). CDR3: CASSLGSDSPLHF. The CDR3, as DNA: TGTGCCAGCAGTTTAGGGTCCGATTCACCCCTCCACTTT.